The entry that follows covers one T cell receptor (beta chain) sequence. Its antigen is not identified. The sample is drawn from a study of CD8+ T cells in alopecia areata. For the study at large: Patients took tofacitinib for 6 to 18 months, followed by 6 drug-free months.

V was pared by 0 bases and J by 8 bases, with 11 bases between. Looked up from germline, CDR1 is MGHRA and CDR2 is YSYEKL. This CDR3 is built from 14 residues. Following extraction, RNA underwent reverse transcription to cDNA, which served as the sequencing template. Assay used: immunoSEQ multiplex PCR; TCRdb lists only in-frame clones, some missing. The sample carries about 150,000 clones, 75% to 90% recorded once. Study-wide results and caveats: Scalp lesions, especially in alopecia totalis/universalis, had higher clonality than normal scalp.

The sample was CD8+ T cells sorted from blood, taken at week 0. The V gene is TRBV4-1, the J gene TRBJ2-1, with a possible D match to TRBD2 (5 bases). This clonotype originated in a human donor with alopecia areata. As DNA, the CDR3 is TGCGCCAGCAGCCAAGATGTCGGGGAAGATGAGCAGTTCTTC. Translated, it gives CASSQDVGEDEQFF.